Described below is a single TCR beta chain sequence and its context. Antigen unknown. This CDR3 region has 15 residues. Germline V gives CDR1 KGHSH, CDR2 LQKENI. V was clipped by 3 bases and J by 3 bases; unmatched bases: 5. This sample was included in a study of T-cell reconstitution after alpha-beta-depleted transplantation in children. Study findings and constraints: Surviving recipient T cells and thymic progenitors produced the high day-60 TCRbeta diversity seen in some patients. Two months or so post-transplant, alpha-beta T cells reportedly derived from several hundred expanded graft clones. Newly made T cells mostly supplied T-cell counts and diversity one year after transplant.

During its preparation, the TCRbeta library received unique molecular identifiers. TCRdb re-called the PCR reads through MiXCR, storing one row per CDR3 protein. The sample yields around 960,000 distinct CDR3 sequences, about 29% seen once. This sequence joins TRBV18 and TRBJ2-7; 10 nucleotides line up with TRBD2. Here the sequenced sample was PBMCs, mostly from graft donor cells, taken 360 days after TCRalphabeta/CD19-depleted stem cell transplant. The source is a boy less than two years old who had a stem cell transplant for SCID, so the T cells may come from the graft donor. CDR3 in DNA: TGTGCCAGCTCACCTTTAAGCGGGGGGGACTACGAGCAGTACTTC. It is translated as CASSPLSGGDYEQYF.